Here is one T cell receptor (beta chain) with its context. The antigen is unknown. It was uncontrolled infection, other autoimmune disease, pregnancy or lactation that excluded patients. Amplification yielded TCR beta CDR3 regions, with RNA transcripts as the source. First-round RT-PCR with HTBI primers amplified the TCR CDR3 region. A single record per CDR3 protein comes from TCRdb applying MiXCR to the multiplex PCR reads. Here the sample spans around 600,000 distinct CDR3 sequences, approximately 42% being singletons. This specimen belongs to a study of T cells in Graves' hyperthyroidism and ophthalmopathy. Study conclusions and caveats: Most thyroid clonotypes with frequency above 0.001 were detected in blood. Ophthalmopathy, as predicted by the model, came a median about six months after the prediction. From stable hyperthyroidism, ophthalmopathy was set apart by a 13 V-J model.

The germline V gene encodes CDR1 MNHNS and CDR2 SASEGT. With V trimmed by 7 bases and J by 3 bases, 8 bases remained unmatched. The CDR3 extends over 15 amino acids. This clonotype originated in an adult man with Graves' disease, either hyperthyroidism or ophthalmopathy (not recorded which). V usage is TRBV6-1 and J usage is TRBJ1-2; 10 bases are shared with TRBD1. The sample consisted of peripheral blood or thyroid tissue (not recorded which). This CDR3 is CASNTGTGEYYGYTF. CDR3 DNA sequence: TGTGCCAGCAATACCGGGACAGGGGAATACTATGGCTACACCTTC.